This T cell receptor beta chain was captured in a study of CD8+ T cells in alopecia areata. The CDR3 totals 15 residues. V was cut by 1 base and J by 5 bases, with 14 bases left in between. Germline lookup yields CDR1 MGHRA and CDR2 YSYEKL. Treatment here: oral pan-JAK inhibitor, 5-10 mg twice daily. Reverse transcription of extracted RNA yielded cDNA, which provided the sequencing template. Here immunoSEQ multiplex PCR was the method, and the copy in TCRdb shows in-frame clones only, minus some. The table records 190,000 or so clones, roughly three fifths of them present only once. The starting material was CD8+ T cells sorted from blood, obtained at week 24, from a patient treated with tofacitinib. The TCR originated in a human donor with alopecia areata. This chain connects TRBV4-1 to TRBJ2-5, with D possibly being TRBD2 (7 bases). CDR3 region: CASSQGGGLGETQYF. CDR3 in DNA: TGCGCCAGCAGCCAAGGGGGGGGCCTAGGTGAGACCCAGTACTTC.